This entry describes one TCR beta chain. Its antigen is as yet unknown. Checkpoint therapy with ipilimumab 1 mg/kg began 14 to 28 days after transplant. Germline CDR1 reads SGHNT; CDR2 reads YENEEA. The CDR3 sequence is 16 residues long. Trimming stripped 5 bases from V and 2 bases from J, with 15 bases between. The data were produced by immunoSEQ multiplex PCR, yet TCRdb's version contains in-frame clones alone and is incomplete. Among 37,000 or so clones listed, 80% to 95% were seen once. The data belong to a study of ipilimumab plus nivolumab after autologous stem cell transplantation. The wider study: The myeloma group: high-risk transplant-naive, or relapse within 3 years after first autologous transplant.

Study-wide points: The authors say TCR, Treg and microbiome findings warrant further study.

The rearrangement joins TRBV11-3 to TRBJ2-2; D is possibly TRBD1 or TRBD2 (6 bases each). The sequencing here drew on PBMCs, taken in a trial of ipilimumab plus nivolumab as post-transplant consolidation. The sequence came from a male donor with multiple myeloma. The chain's CDR3 is CASSRGAGYNTGELFF. CDR3 DNA sequence: TGTGCCAGCAGCAGGGGGGCAGGGTATAACACCGGGGAGCTGTTTTTT.